This TCR beta chain is drawn from a study of blood T cell repertoires in COVID-19. Study-wide background: The samples span acute and convalescent COVID-19 from the United States, Italy and Spain. The cDNA or gDNA used as material had been derived from T cells, B-cell-depleted T cells, or PBMCs.

Authors' analysis steps: Researchers report that nucleated cell counts were estimated from reference gene primer amplification. This table comes from immunoSEQ multiplex PCR, and its TCRdb copy is limited to in-frame clones, with some not included. The V and J calls and the clone size are those of that table, but D and trimming were determined from the DNA. The profile shows fewer than 300,000 clones, roughly 86% of them singletons. The CDR3 has 17 amino acids. Germline assignment: CDR1 SGHVS and CDR2 FQNEAQ. V lost 1 base to trimming and J lost 3 bases; unmatched junction nucleotides: 7. V usage is TRBV7-8 and J usage is TRBJ2-1; 9 bases align to TRBD2. Sequencing was carried out using peripheral blood. This sequence originates from a man aged 35-49 years who had recovered from COVID-19. CDR3 protein: CASSLERGSGSYNEQFF. The CDR3 DNA reads as TGTGCCAGCAGCTTAGAACGGGGTAGCGGGAGCTACAATGAGCAGTTCTTC.